This entry is about one T cell receptor (beta chain). The sample is drawn from a study of identical twins. MiXCR, run by TCRdb on the 5' RACE reads, gives a single entry per CDR3 protein. The sample contains roughly 350,000 distinct CDR3 sequences, 9% to 15% of which appear only once. The same data also contributed to another study, on yellow fever vaccine responses in identical twins.

Sequenced material: CD8+ T cells sorted from blood. This sequence originates from a woman younger than 35 in good health.

CDR3 DNA sequence: TGCAGTGCCCGGACCGAAATAACGGCAGATACGCAGTATTTT. Its protein is CSARTEITADTQYF. This rearrangement joins TRBV20-1 to TRBJ2-3; D remains ambiguous. With 6 bases removed from V and 4 bases from J, the gap between germline ends came to 17 bases. Germline V gene sequence: CDR1 DFQATT, CDR2 SNEGSKA (reference sequence). The CDR3 has 14 residues.